The 6 T cell receptor beta chains below come from one sample, sequenced in a study of blood T cell dynamics during melanoma immunotherapy. Repertoires were generated with immunoSEQ multiplex PCR, while TCRdb's copy carries only in-frame clones and drops some. The repertoire holds over 15,000 clones, with roughly 84% as singletons. Specified time point: pre-treatment baseline. The sequencing here drew on blood, taken from a patient treated with checkpoint blockade. The receptors here all came from a human donor with melanoma.

V is TRBV28 and J is TRBJ2-1; D is undetermined. The V gene lost 7 bases and the J gene lost 5 bases, with 6 bases spanning the gap. Germline loops: CDR1 MDHEN, CDR2 SYDVKM. The CDR3 contains 11 residues. The CDR3: CASNQNNEQFF. The CDR3 DNA sequence: TGTGCCAGCAACCAAAACAATGAGCAGTTCTTC.

The chain couples TRBV9 to TRBJ1-6; D ambiguous. This CDR3 region has 14 residues. Trimming took off 0 bases at V and 8 bases at J, with 9 bases between the two ends. CDR1 SGDLS and CDR2 YYNGEE come from the germline V gene. The CDR3 is CASSVAQPDSPLHF. The CDR3 coding sequence is TGTGCCAGCAGCGTAGCACAGCCTGATTCACCCCTCCACTTT.

The chain employs TRBV30 and TRBJ2-3; possibly TRBD2 for D (6 bases). Germline CDR1 and CDR2: GTSNPN and SVGIG (reference sequence). The length of the CDR3 is 16 residues. Trimming took off 5 bases at V and 0 bases at J, with 18 bases between the two ends. The CDR3 DNA sequence: TGTGCCTGGTGCGAGGCGGGGCGAACTAGCACAGATACGCAGTATTTT. It translates to CAWCEAGRTSTDTQYF. Full variable domain (remainder filled in from reference TRBV30 and TRBJ2-3): SQTIHQWPATLVQPVGSPLSLECTVEGTSNPNLYWYRQAAGRGLQLLFYSVGIGQISSEVPQNLSASRPQDRQFILSSKKLLLSDSGFYLCAWCEAGRTSTDTQYFGPGTRLTVL.

The chain has TRBV4-1 and TRBJ1-5, with D tentatively TRBD1 (6 bases). With 2 bases removed from V and 2 bases from J, the gap between germline ends came to 7 bases. CDR3 length: 14 residues. Germline V gene lookup returns CDR1 MGHRA and CDR2 YSYEKL. CDR3 in amino acids: CASSQYRGNQPQHF. As DNA, the CDR3 is TGCGCCAGCAGCCAATACAGGGGCAATCAGCCCCAGCATTTT.

This sequence joins TRBV7-2 and TRBJ2-3; D call uncertain. V gave up 5 bases and J gave up 5 bases, with 11 bases separating them. CDR1 and CDR2 (germline): SGHTA, FQGNSA. The CDR3 is 13 amino acids. As DNA, the CDR3 is TGTGCCAGCAGCCCCAGCCCGGGAGATACGCAGTATTTT. Amino acid sequence: CASSPSPGDTQYF.

Remarks on this clone: Sequence at one end of the junction differs from germline and may be a read error. The rearrangement joins TRBV6-4 to TRBJ2-7; TRBD1 agrees at 11 bases. CDR1 is MRHNA, CDR2 SNTAGT, per germline. The CDR3 has 14 amino acids. CDR3 residues: CAISGTGGSYEQYF. The CDR3 nucleotides read TGTGCCATCAGTGGGACAGGGGGCTCCTACGAGCAGTACTTC.